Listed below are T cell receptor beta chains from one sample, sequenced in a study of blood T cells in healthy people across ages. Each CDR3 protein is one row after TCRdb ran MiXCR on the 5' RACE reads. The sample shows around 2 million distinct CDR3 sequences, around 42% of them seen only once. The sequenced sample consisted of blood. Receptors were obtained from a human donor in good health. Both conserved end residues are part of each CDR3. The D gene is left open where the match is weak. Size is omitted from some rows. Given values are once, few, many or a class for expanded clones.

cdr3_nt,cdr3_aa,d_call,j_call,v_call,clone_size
TGCAGTGCTAGAGATTCCCGTCCAACCACTGAAGCTTTCTTT,CSARDSRPTTEAFF,-,TRBJ1-1,TRBV20-1,-
TGTGCCAGCAGTTATTCCCCAGGGTATCAGGATGGCTACACCTTC,CASSYSPGYQDGYTF,-,TRBJ1-2,TRBV6-6,-
TGTGCCAGCAGCTCCTACGGGACAGGGGGCGAACAGCCCCAGCATTTT,CASSSYGTGGEQPQHF,TRBD1,TRBJ1-5,TRBV7-2,-
TGCGCCAGCGCGGGGGGACACCCATCCTACAATGAGCAGTTCTTC,CASAGGHPSYNEQFF,TRBD2,TRBJ2-1,TRBV5-1,-
TGTGCCATCAGTGAGTTTAGCGGAAGCACCGGGGAGCTGTTTTTT,CAISEFSGSTGELFF,-,TRBJ2-2,TRBV10-3,-
TGCAGTTCTCAGTATGTAGGACGGAACCTATACGAGCAGTACTTC,CSSQYVGRNLYEQYF,-,TRBJ2-7,TRBV20-1,few
TGCAGTGCTAGATCCCCTAGCGGGGTCACCACAGATACGCAGTATTTT,CSARSPSGVTTDTQYF,TRBD2,TRBJ2-3,TRBV20-1,-
TGTGCCAGCACGGACAGGGGGAGGGTCTTCTACAATGAGCAGTTCTTC,CASTDRGRVFYNEQFF,TRBD1,TRBJ2-1,TRBV6-1,many
TGTGCCAGCAGCTTATCGACAGGGGGCTTTAATTTTTCACCCCTCCACTTT,CASSLSTGGFNFSPLHF,TRBD1,TRBJ1-6,TRBV7-8,-
TGTGCCAGCAGTTTACTACAGGGGAATTCTGGCTACACCTTC,CASSLLQGNSGYTF,TRBD1,TRBJ1-2,TRBV12-3/TRBV12-4,few